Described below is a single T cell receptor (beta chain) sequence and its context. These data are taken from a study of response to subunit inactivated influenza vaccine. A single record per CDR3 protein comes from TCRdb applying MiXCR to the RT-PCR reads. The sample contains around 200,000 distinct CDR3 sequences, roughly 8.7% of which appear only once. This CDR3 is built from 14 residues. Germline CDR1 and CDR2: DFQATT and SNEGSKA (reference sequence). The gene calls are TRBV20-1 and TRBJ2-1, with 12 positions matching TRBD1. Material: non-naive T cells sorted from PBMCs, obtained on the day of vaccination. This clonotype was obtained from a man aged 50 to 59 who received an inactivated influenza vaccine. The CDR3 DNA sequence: TGCACCGTTCGGGACAGGGGGCCGTACAATGAGCAGTTCTTC. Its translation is CTVRDRGPYNEQFF.